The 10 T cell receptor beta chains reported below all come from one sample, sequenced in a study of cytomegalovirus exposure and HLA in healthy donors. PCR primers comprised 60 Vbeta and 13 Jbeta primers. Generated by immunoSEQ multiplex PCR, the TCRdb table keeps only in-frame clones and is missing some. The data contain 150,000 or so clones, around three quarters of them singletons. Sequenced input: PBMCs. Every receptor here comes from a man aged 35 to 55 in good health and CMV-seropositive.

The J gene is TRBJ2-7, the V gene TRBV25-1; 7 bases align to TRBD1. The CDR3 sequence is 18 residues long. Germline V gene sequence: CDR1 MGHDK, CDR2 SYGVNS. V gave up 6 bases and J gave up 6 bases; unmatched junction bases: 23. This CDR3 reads CASSVTSKPDRAHCEQYF. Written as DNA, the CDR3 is TGTGCCAGCAGCGTTACCTCCAAACCTGACAGGGCCCACTGCGAGCAGTACTTC.

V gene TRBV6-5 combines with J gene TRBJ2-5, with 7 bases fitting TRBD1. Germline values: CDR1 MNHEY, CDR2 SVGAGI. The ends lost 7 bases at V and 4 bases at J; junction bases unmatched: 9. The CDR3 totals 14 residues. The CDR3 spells CASNPGGVVETQYF. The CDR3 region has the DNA TGTGCCAGCAACCCAGGGGGTGTGGTAGAGACCCAGTACTTC.

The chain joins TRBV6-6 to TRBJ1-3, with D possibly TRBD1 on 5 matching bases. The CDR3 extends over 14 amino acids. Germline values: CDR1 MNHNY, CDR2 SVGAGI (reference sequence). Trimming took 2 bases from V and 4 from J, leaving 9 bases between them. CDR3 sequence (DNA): TGTGCCAGCAGTTACCAGGGTGTCGGAAACACCATATATTTT. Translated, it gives CASSYQGVGNTIYF.

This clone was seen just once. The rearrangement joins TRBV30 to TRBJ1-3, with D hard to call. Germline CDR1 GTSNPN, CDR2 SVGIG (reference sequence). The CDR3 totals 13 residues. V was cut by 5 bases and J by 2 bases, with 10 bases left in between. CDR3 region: CAWDKYTGNTIYF. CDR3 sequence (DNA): TGTGCCTGGGACAAGTACACTGGAAACACCATATATTTT.

This CDR3 reads CASSLPSGQLLSEQYF. CDR3 nucleotides: TGTGCCAGCAGTCTACCAAGTGGGCAACTCCTCTCCGAGCAGTACTTC. This chain connects TRBV28 to TRBJ2-5; D gene uncertain. The J call may be incorrect, as the DNA end agrees better with TRBJ2-7. The CDR3 consists of 16 residues. Germline assignment: CDR1 MDHEN and CDR2 SYDVKM.

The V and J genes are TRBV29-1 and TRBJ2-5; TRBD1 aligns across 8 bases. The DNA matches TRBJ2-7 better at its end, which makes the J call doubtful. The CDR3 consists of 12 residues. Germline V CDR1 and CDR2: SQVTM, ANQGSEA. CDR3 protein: CSSWTGSYEQYF. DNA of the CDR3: TGCAGCTCTTGGACAGGGTCCTACGAGCAGTACTTC.

In DNA, the CDR3 is TGCGCCAGCAGCCAAGCTATAAGGGGAATGGGCGGGGAGCTGTTTTTT. Encoded protein: CASSQAIRGMGGELFF. The V gene is TRBV4-3, the J gene TRBJ2-2; maybe TRBD1 (5 bases). V lost 1 base, J lost 7 bases, and 16 bases lay in between. Germline V gene sequence: CDR1 LGHNA, CDR2 YSLEER. CDR3 length: 16 residues.

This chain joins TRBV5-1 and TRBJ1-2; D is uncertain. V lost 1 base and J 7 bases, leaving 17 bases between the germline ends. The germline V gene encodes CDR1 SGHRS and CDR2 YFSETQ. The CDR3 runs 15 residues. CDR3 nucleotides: TGCGCCAGCAGCTTGTTCCTCGGGAGGGAGGGTGGCTACACCTTC. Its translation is CASSLFLGREGGYTF.

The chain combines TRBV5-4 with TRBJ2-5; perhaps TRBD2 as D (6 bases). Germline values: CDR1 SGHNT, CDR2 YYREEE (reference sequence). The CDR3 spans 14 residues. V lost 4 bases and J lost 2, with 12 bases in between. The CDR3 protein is CASSPPGLQETQYF. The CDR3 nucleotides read TGTGCCAGCAGCCCCCCGGGACTGCAAGAGACCCAGTACTTC.

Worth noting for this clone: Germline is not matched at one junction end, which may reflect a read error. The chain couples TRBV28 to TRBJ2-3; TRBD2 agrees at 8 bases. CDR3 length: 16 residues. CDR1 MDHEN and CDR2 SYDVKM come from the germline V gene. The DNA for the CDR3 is TGTGCCAGCAGTCCTCAACTAGCGGAGAGCACAGATGCGCAGTATTTT. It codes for CASSPQLAESTDAQYF.